A selection of T cell receptor beta chains follows, all from one sample in a study of spatial heterogeneity in lung cancer. MiXCR, applied by TCRdb to the 5' RACE reads, yields one record per CDR3 protein. There are about 52,000 distinct CDR3 sequences in the sample; 6.5% to 7.5% occur only once, and 35% to 45% lies in the top ten. Specimen: PBMCs, collected at follow-up. The receptors here all came from a female donor with early-stage non-small cell lung cancer. Both conserved end residues are trimmed from each CDR3. Expanded clones get a size class; other rows say once, few or many, or leave the size out.

v_gene: TRBV29-1
abundance: NA
len: 12
CDR3aa: SVDLGLASDTQY

v_gene: TRBV27
abundance: many
len: 14
CDR3aa: ASSALGTGGRQPQH

v_gene: TRBV12-3/TRBV12-4
abundance: many
len: 11
CDR3aa: ASIGQLNTEAF

v_gene: TRBV6-5
abundance: NA
len: 12
CDR3aa: ASSYRLGGYEQY

v_gene: TRBV7-2
abundance: NA
len: 14
CDR3aa: ASSLGTQGGNQPQH

v_gene: TRBV4-1
abundance: NA
len: 15
CDR3aa: ASSQAETSGPTDTQY

v_gene: TRBV2
abundance: many
len: 10
CDR3aa: ASSENRLPQH

v_gene: TRBV3-1
abundance: many
len: 12
CDR3aa: ASSQDQVRGTQY

v_gene: TRBV5-1
abundance: many
len: 15
CDR3aa: ASSLGPGTGRLNEQF

v_gene: TRBV20-1
abundance: NA
len: 9
CDR3aa: SARTPYEQY

v_gene: TRBV7-9
abundance: NA
len: 12
CDR3aa: ASSIAGGGQPQH

v_gene: TRBV10-3
abundance: many
len: 12
CDR3aa: AISETSRGDTQY

v_gene: TRBV24-1
abundance: NA
len: 15
CDR3aa: ATSDTRWTGNTGELF

v_gene: TRBV20-1
abundance: many
len: 15
CDR3aa: SARDAGSSSYNSPLH

v_gene: TRBV7-9
abundance: few
len: 14
CDR3aa: ASSPPGGTYNSPLH

v_gene: TRBV6-2/TRBV6-3
abundance: many
len: 12
CDR3aa: ASCPAGGPDTQY

v_gene: TRBV2
abundance: few
len: 11
CDR3aa: ATGRKENYGYT

v_gene: TRBV4-3
abundance: few
len: 14
CDR3aa: ASSQGFLPGPYEQY

v_gene: TRBV6-5
abundance: many
len: 11
CDR3aa: ASSYSLDREAF

v_gene: TRBV9
abundance: NA
len: 15
CDR3aa: ASSVYSGTAMNTEAF

v_gene: TRBV3-1
abundance: many
len: 13
CDR3aa: ASNNGVSGANVLT

v_gene: TRBV30
abundance: NA
len: 12
CDR3aa: AWSTGQSAHTIY